Listed below are T cell receptor beta chains from one sample, sequenced in a study of blood T cells in healthy people across ages. TCRdb re-called the 5' RACE reads through MiXCR, storing one row per CDR3 protein. The table has 850,000 to 1,100,000 distinct CDR3 sequences, more than 30% seen once; the top ten hold around 12%. The sample was blood. Every receptor here comes from a man between 18 and 29 years old in good health. The CDR3 runs from the conserved cysteine through the conserved F or W. The order of the fields is clone size, CDR3 length, J gene, V gene, D gene, CDR3 protein, CDR3 DNA. D genes are given only for firm matches. The size of a clone is reported for some rows only, either as once, few or many, or as a class for expanded clones.

clone size: NA; CDR3 length: 15; J gene: TRBJ2-3; V gene: TRBV6-2/TRBV6-3; D gene: TRBD1; CDR3 protein: CASSRRTGLTDTQYF; CDR3 DNA: TGTGCCAGCAGCCGGAGGACAGGGTTGACAGATACGCAGTATTTT
clone size: many; CDR3 length: 15; J gene: TRBJ2-3; V gene: TRBV29-1; D gene: NA; CDR3 protein: CSVEDPRGAIDTQYF; CDR3 DNA: TGCAGCGTTGAAGACCCGAGGGGGGCGATAGATACGCAGTATTTT
clone size: once; CDR3 length: 16; J gene: TRBJ1-1; V gene: TRBV14; D gene: NA; CDR3 protein: CTSSQETATMNTEAFF; CDR3 DNA: TGTACCAGCAGCCAAGAGACAGCTACGATGAACACTGAAGCTTTCTTT
clone size: NA; CDR3 length: 14; J gene: TRBJ2-5; V gene: TRBV7-9; D gene: TRBD2; CDR3 protein: CASSVRGLAETQYF; CDR3 DNA: TGTGCCAGCAGCGTACGGGGACTAGCGGAGACCCAGTACTTC
clone size: NA; CDR3 length: 13; J gene: TRBJ2-1; V gene: TRBV29-1; D gene: TRBD1; CDR3 protein: CNVILTGGDEQFF; CDR3 DNA: TGCAACGTTATTCTGACAGGGGGCGATGAGCAGTTCTTC
clone size: NA; CDR3 length: 14; J gene: TRBJ2-7; V gene: TRBV2; D gene: TRBD1; CDR3 protein: CASKVGTVVDEQYF; CDR3 DNA: TGTGCCAGCAAGGTCGGGACAGTAGTAGACGAGCAGTACTTC
clone size: NA; CDR3 length: 16; J gene: TRBJ1-2; V gene: TRBV7-2; D gene: TRBD1; CDR3 protein: CASSLVTGAFIYGYTF; CDR3 DNA: TGTGCCAGCAGCTTAGTCACAGGGGCCTTCATTTATGGCTACACCTTC
clone size: few; CDR3 length: 15; J gene: TRBJ2-2; V gene: TRBV7-2; D gene: TRBD1; CDR3 protein: CASSLDRGSTGELFF; CDR3 DNA: TGTGCCAGCAGCTTGGACAGGGGTAGCACCGGGGAGCTGTTTTTT
clone size: NA; CDR3 length: 16; J gene: TRBJ1-1; V gene: TRBV4-3; D gene: NA; CDR3 protein: CASSQDQGDLNTEAFF; CDR3 DNA: TGCGCCAGCAGCCAAGATCAAGGGGACCTGAACACTGAAGCTTTCTTT
clone size: once; CDR3 length: 15; J gene: TRBJ2-5; V gene: TRBV3-1; D gene: NA; CDR3 protein: CASSQLGQGGETQYF; CDR3 DNA: TGTGCCAGCAGCCAGCTTGGGCAGGGAGGAGAGACCCAGTACTTC
clone size: NA; CDR3 length: 14; J gene: TRBJ2-7; V gene: TRBV3-1; D gene: TRBD1; CDR3 protein: CASSQGDRLTTQYF; CDR3 DNA: TGTGCCAGCAGCCAAGGGGACAGGTTGACAACCCAGTACTTC
clone size: once; CDR3 length: 16; J gene: TRBJ1-6; V gene: TRBV4-3; D gene: TRBD1; CDR3 protein: CASSQASDRGNSPLHF; CDR3 DNA: TGCGCCAGCAGCCAAGCATCAGACAGGGGCAATTCACCCCTCCACTTT
clone size: few; CDR3 length: 16; J gene: TRBJ1-2; V gene: TRBV4-2; D gene: NA; CDR3 protein: CASSQEEGSNHYGYTF; CDR3 DNA: TGTGCCAGCAGCCAAGAAGAAGGGTCTAACCATTATGGCTACACCTTC
clone size: NA; CDR3 length: 12; J gene: TRBJ2-1; V gene: TRBV6-2/TRBV6-3; D gene: NA; CDR3 protein: CASSYSTRVGFF; CDR3 DNA: TGTGCCAGCAGTTACTCGACAAGGGTGGGGTTCTTC
clone size: NA; CDR3 length: 16; J gene: TRBJ1-2; V gene: TRBV4-2; D gene: NA; CDR3 protein: CASSQGGGAPGYGYTF; CDR3 DNA: TGTGCCAGCAGCCAAGGCGGGGGGGCGCCGGGCTATGGCTACACCTTC
clone size: NA; CDR3 length: 14; J gene: TRBJ1-1; V gene: TRBV20-1; D gene: NA; CDR3 protein: CSAQAGVMNTEAFF; CDR3 DNA: TGCAGTGCTCAAGCAGGGGTCATGAACACTGAAGCTTTCTTT
clone size: NA; CDR3 length: 14; J gene: TRBJ2-6; V gene: TRBV4-2; D gene: NA; CDR3 protein: CASSQESGANVPTF; CDR3 DNA: TGTGCCAGCAGCCAAGAATCTGGGGCCAACGTCCCGACTTTC
clone size: NA; CDR3 length: 14; J gene: TRBJ2-1; V gene: TRBV28; D gene: NA; CDR3 protein: CASSPPERYNEQFF; CDR3 DNA: TGTGCCAGCAGTCCCCCCGAACGCTACAATGAGCAGTTCTTC
clone size: NA; CDR3 length: 12; J gene: TRBJ2-7; V gene: TRBV6-2/TRBV6-3; D gene: NA; CDR3 protein: CASSYVGAEQYF; CDR3 DNA: TGTGCCAGCAGTTACGTAGGGGCCGAGCAGTACTTC
clone size: NA; CDR3 length: 16; J gene: TRBJ1-4; V gene: TRBV5-1; D gene: TRBD1; CDR3 protein: CASSLQTGGTNEKLFF; CDR3 DNA: TGCGCCAGCAGCTTGCAAACAGGGGGGACTAATGAAAAACTGTTTTTT
clone size: few; CDR3 length: 15; J gene: TRBJ1-4; V gene: TRBV9; D gene: NA; CDR3 protein: CASSQLDSRNEKLFF; CDR3 DNA: TGTGCCAGCAGTCAACTCGACAGCAGGAATGAAAAACTGTTTTTT
clone size: many; CDR3 length: 13; J gene: TRBJ2-5; V gene: TRBV10-3; D gene: NA; CDR3 protein: CAISVDSQETQYF; CDR3 DNA: TGTGCCATCAGTGTCGACAGCCAAGAGACCCAGTACTTC
clone size: NA; CDR3 length: 15; J gene: TRBJ1-1; V gene: TRBV7-2; D gene: TRBD1; CDR3 protein: CASSTRQGARTEAFF; CDR3 DNA: TGTGCCAGCAGCACCCGACAGGGGGCGCGCACTGAAGCTTTCTTT
clone size: once; CDR3 length: 11; J gene: TRBJ2-7; V gene: TRBV6-6; D gene: NA; CDR3 protein: CVSSYRNEQYF; CDR3 DNA: TGTGTCAGCAGTTACAGAAATGAGCAGTACTTC
clone size: NA; CDR3 length: 15; J gene: TRBJ1-2; V gene: TRBV14; D gene: NA; CDR3 protein: CASSQEGFSLPGYTF; CDR3 DNA: TGTGCCAGCAGCCAAGAAGGTTTTAGTCTCCCCGGCTACACCTTC
clone size: few; CDR3 length: 17; J gene: TRBJ2-5; V gene: TRBV15; D gene: NA; CDR3 protein: CATSNNRDVWYQETQYF; CDR3 DNA: TGTGCCACCAGCAATAACCGGGACGTTTGGTACCAAGAGACCCAGTACTTC
clone size: NA; CDR3 length: 15; J gene: TRBJ1-1; V gene: TRBV10-3; D gene: NA; CDR3 protein: CAISEQGGLLTEAFF; CDR3 DNA: TGTGCCATCAGTGAGCAGGGCGGGCTGCTTACTGAAGCTTTCTTT
clone size: NA; CDR3 length: 11; J gene: TRBJ1-1; V gene: TRBV7-9; D gene: NA; CDR3 protein: CASSSPTGAFF; CDR3 DNA: TGTGCCAGCAGCTCCCCGACGGGGGCTTTCTTT
clone size: few; CDR3 length: 12; J gene: TRBJ2-7; V gene: TRBV12-3/TRBV12-4; D gene: NA; CDR3 protein: CASTFWTGEQYF; CDR3 DNA: TGTGCCAGCACCTTTTGGACGGGCGAGCAGTACTTC
clone size: NA; CDR3 length: 16; J gene: TRBJ2-7; V gene: TRBV11-1; D gene: TRBD1; CDR3 protein: CASSPLGQGASYEQYF; CDR3 DNA: TGTGCCAGCAGCCCACTGGGACAGGGGGCTTCCTACGAGCAGTACTTC
clone size: NA; CDR3 length: 17; J gene: TRBJ2-7; V gene: TRBV4-1; D gene: TRBD2; CDR3 protein: CASSQDELAGELDEQYF; CDR3 DNA: TGCGCCAGCAGCCAAGATGAGCTAGCGGGGGAGTTAGACGAGCAGTACTTC
clone size: NA; CDR3 length: 14; J gene: TRBJ1-6; V gene: TRBV12-3/TRBV12-4; D gene: TRBD1; CDR3 protein: CASSLLTGDSPLHF; CDR3 DNA: TGTGCCAGCAGTCTCCTAACAGGGGATTCACCCCTCCACTTT
clone size: NA; CDR3 length: 16; J gene: TRBJ2-7; V gene: TRBV6-1; D gene: NA; CDR3 protein: CASSEALMRSSYEQYF; CDR3 DNA: TGTGCCAGCAGTGAAGCGCTCATGCGGAGTTCCTACGAGCAGTACTTC
clone size: NA; CDR3 length: 16; J gene: TRBJ1-5; V gene: TRBV7-9; D gene: TRBD1; CDR3 protein: CASSLGQGASNQPQHF; CDR3 DNA: TGTGCCAGCAGCTTAGGGCAGGGGGCTAGCAATCAGCCCCAGCATTTT
clone size: NA; CDR3 length: 15; J gene: TRBJ2-7; V gene: TRBV4-3; D gene: NA; CDR3 protein: CASSQDRDSYNEQYF; CDR3 DNA: TGCGCCAGCAGCCAAGATCGGGACTCATACAATGAGCAGTACTTC
clone size: NA; CDR3 length: 15; J gene: TRBJ1-2; V gene: TRBV25-1; D gene: TRBD1; CDR3 protein: CASSGLGQASYGYTF; CDR3 DNA: TGTGCCAGCAGTGGATTGGGACAGGCCAGCTATGGCTACACCTTC
clone size: few; CDR3 length: 15; J gene: TRBJ1-4; V gene: TRBV7-4; D gene: TRBD1; CDR3 protein: CASSPRDRVDEKLFF; CDR3 DNA: TGTGCCAGCAGCCCGAGGGACAGGGTTGATGAAAAACTGTTTTTT
clone size: few; CDR3 length: 15; J gene: TRBJ1-2; V gene: TRBV9; D gene: NA; CDR3 protein: CASSGTDQGPDGYTF; CDR3 DNA: TGTGCCAGCAGCGGGACCGACCAGGGGCCCGATGGCTACACCTTC
clone size: once; CDR3 length: 15; J gene: TRBJ1-3; V gene: TRBV14; D gene: NA; CDR3 protein: CASSQTEDSGNTIYF; CDR3 DNA: TGTGCCAGCAGCCAGACAGAGGACAGCGGAAACACCATATATTTT
clone size: NA; CDR3 length: 15; J gene: TRBJ2-3; V gene: TRBV2; D gene: NA; CDR3 protein: CASRILATGLDTQYF; CDR3 DNA: TGTGCCAGCAGAATCCTCGCGACAGGTTTAGATACGCAGTATTTT
clone size: few; CDR3 length: 17; J gene: TRBJ1-2; V gene: TRBV7-2; D gene: TRBD1; CDR3 protein: CASSLAYQDRGLFGYTF; CDR3 DNA: TGTGCCAGCAGCTTAGCATATCAGGACAGGGGGCTGTTTGGCTACACCTTC
clone size: NA; CDR3 length: 13; J gene: TRBJ2-2; V gene: TRBV12-5; D gene: NA; CDR3 protein: CASDKTDTGELFF; CDR3 DNA: TGTGCTAGTGATAAGACAGACACCGGGGAGCTGTTTTTT
clone size: NA; CDR3 length: 16; J gene: TRBJ1-1; V gene: TRBV9; D gene: TRBD1; CDR3 protein: CASSPSGDRVGTEAFF; CDR3 DNA: TGTGCCAGCAGCCCGTCGGGGGACAGGGTGGGCACTGAAGCTTTCTTT
clone size: NA; CDR3 length: 15; J gene: TRBJ2-1; V gene: TRBV5-5; D gene: NA; CDR3 protein: CASSQGLGSYNEQFF; CDR3 DNA: TGTGCCAGCAGCCAAGGGCTTGGCTCCTACAATGAGCAGTTCTTC
clone size: few; CDR3 length: 15; J gene: TRBJ2-1; V gene: TRBV25-1; D gene: TRBD2; CDR3 protein: CATSGLGQDGYEQFF; CDR3 DNA: TGTGCCACCTCGGGACTAGGGCAAGACGGCTATGAGCAGTTCTTC
clone size: few; CDR3 length: 15; J gene: TRBJ1-5; V gene: TRBV7-2; D gene: NA; CDR3 protein: CASSGQQGRPGRQHF; CDR3 DNA: TGTGCCAGCAGCGGACAGCAGGGACGGCCGGGACGCCAGCATTTT
clone size: NA; CDR3 length: 16; J gene: TRBJ2-3; V gene: TRBV7-3; D gene: TRBD1; CDR3 protein: CASSFLGQGETDTQYF; CDR3 DNA: TGTGCCAGCAGCTTTTTGGGACAGGGTGAGACAGATACGCAGTATTTT
clone size: NA; CDR3 length: 13; J gene: TRBJ1-1; V gene: TRBV9; D gene: NA; CDR3 protein: CASSVVIGSEAFF; CDR3 DNA: TGTGCCAGCAGCGTAGTTATTGGCAGCGAAGCTTTCTTT